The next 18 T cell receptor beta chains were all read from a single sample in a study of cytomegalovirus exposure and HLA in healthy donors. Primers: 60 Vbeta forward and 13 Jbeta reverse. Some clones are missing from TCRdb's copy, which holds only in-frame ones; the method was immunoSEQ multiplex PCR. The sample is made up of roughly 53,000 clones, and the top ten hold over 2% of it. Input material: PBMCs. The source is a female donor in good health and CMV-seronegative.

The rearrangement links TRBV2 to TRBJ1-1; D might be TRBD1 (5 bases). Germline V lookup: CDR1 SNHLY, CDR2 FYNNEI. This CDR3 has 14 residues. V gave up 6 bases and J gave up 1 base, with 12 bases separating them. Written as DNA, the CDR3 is TGTGCCAGCAGCGGGGGGGGAGCGAACACTGAAGCTTTCTTT. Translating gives CASSGGGANTEAFF. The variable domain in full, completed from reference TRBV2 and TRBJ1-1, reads EPEVTQTPSHQVTQMGQEVILRCVPISNHLYFYWYRQILGQKVEFLVSFYNNEISEKSEIFDDQFSVERPDGSNFTLKIRSTKLEDSAMYFCASSGGGANTEAFFGQGTRLTVV.

CDR3 nucleotides: TGTGCCAGCAGCGCCACAGGGGGCAACACCGGGGAGCTGTTTTTT. It specifies CASSATGGNTGELFF. The chain has TRBV9 and TRBJ2-2; 9 bases map to TRBD1. Per the germline V gene, CDR1 is SGDLS and CDR2 is YYNGEE. The CDR3 extends over 15 amino acids. V lost 3 bases, J lost 2 bases, and 2 bases stayed unmatched.

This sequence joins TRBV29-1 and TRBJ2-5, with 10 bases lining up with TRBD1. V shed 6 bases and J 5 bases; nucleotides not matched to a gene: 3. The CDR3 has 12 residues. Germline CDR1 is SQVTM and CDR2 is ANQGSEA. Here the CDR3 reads CSVKGQGETQYF. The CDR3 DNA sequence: TGCAGCGTCAAGGGACAGGGGGAGACCCAGTACTTC.

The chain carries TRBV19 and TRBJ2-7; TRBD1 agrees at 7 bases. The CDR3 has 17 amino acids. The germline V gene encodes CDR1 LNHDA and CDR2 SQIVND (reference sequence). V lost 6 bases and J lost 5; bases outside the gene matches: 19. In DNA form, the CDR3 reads TGTGCCAGTAGCATCCTAGGGCAGGGACAGCTGGCCGACGAGCAGTACTTC. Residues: CASSILGQGQLADEQYF.

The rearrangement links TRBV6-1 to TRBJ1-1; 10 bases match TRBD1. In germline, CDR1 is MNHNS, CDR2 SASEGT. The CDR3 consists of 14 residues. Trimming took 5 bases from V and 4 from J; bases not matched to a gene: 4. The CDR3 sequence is CASSLDRGRTEAFF. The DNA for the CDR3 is TGTGCCAGCAGTTTAGACAGGGGGCGCACTGAAGCTTTCTTT.

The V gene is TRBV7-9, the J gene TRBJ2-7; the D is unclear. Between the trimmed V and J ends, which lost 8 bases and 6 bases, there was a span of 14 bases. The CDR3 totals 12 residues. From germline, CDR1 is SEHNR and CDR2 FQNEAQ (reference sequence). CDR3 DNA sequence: TGTGCCAGCGGTCTCTCAGTGGCCGAGCAGTACTTC. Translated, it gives CASGLSVAEQYF.

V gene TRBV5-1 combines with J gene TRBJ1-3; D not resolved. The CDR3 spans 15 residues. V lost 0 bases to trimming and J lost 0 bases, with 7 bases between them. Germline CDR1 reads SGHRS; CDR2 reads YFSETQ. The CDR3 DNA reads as TGCGCCAGCAGCTTGGTCGCGGGCTCTGGAAACACCATATATTTT. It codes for CASSLVAGSGNTIYF.

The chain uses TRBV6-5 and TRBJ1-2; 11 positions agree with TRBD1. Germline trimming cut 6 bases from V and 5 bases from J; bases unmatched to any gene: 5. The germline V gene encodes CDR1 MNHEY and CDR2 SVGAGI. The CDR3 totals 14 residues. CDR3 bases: TGTGCCAGCAGGAAGGACAGGGGGCTATATGGCTACACCTTC. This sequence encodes CASRKDRGLYGYTF.

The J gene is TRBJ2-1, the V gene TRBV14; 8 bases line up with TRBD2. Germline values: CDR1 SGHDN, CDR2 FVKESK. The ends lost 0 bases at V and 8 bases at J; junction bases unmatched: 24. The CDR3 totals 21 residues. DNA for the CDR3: TGTGCCAGCAGCCAAGATAGCCTGAGCTCCTTCGCGCGGCGGGAGGTAGATGAGCAGTTCTTC. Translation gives CASSQDSLSSFARREVDEQFF.

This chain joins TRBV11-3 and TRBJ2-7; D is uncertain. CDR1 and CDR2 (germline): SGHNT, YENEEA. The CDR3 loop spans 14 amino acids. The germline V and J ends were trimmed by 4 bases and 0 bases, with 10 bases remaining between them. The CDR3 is CASSSRRSSYEQYF. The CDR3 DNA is TGTGCCAGCAGCTCCCGCAGAAGCTCCTACGAGCAGTACTTC.

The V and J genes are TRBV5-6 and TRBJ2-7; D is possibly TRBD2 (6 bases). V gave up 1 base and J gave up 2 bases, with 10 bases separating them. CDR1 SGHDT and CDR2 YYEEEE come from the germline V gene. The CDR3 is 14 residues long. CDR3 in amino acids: CASSLLSGTYEQYF. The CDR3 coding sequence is TGTGCCAGCAGCTTGCTTAGCGGAACCTACGAGCAGTACTTC. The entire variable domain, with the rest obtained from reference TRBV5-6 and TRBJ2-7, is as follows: DAGVTQSPTHLIKTRGQQVTLRCSPKSGHDTVSWYQQALGQGPQFIFQYYEEEERQRGNFPDRFSGHQFPNYSSELNVNALLLGDSALYLCASSLLSGTYEQYFGPGTRLTVT.

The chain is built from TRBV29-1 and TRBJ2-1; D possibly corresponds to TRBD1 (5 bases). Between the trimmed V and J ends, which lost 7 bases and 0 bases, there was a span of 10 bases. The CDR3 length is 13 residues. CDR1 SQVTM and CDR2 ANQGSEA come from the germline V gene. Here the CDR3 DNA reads TGCAGCGGACACAGGTACTCCTACAATGAGCAGTTCTTC. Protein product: CSGHRYSYNEQFF.

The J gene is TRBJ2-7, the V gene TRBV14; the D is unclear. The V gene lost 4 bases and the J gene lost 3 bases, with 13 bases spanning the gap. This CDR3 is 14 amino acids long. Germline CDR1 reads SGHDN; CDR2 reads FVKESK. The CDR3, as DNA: TGTGCCAGCAGCCGCAGAGGCATTTACTACGAGCAGTACTTC. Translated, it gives CASSRRGIYYEQYF.

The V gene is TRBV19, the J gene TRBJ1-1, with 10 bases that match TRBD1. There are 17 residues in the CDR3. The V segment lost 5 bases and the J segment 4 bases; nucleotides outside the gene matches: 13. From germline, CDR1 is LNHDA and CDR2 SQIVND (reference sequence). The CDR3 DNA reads TGTGCCAGTAGTCCACAGACAGGGGGCACCTGGGGCACTGAAGCTTTCTTT. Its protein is CASSPQTGGTWGTEAFF.

In DNA, the CDR3 is TGTGCCAGCAGCCAAGGACTAGCGGTCTCCTACGAGCAGTACTTC. Encoded protein: CASSQGLAVSYEQYF. The V call is TRBV4-2, the J call TRBJ2-7; TRBD2 matches at 9 bases. After removal of 1 base from V and 0 bases from J, the junction contained 1 base not matched to a gene. CDR1 is LGHNA, CDR2 YNFKEQ, per germline. The CDR3 has 15 amino acids.

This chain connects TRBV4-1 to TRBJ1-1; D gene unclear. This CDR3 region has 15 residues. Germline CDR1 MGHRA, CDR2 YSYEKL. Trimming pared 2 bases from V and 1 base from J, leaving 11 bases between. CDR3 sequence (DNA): TGCGCCAGCAGCCAATGGTCTGCAGGGAACACTGAAGCTTTCTTT. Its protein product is CASSQWSAGNTEAFF.

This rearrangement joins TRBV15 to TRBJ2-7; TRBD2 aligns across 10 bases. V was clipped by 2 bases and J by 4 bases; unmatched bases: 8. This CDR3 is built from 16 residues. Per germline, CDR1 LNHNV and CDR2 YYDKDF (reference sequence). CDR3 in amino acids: CATSRSSGTSEYEQYF. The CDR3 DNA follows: TGTGCCACCAGCAGAAGCTCCGGGACTAGCGAGTACGAGCAGTACTTC.

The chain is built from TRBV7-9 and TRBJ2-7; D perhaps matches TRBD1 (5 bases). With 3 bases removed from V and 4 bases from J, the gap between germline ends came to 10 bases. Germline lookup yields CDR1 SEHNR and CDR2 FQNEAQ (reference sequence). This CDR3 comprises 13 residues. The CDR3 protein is CASSFGAGYEQYF. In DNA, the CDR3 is TGTGCCAGCAGCTTTGGGGCAGGGTACGAGCAGTACTTC.